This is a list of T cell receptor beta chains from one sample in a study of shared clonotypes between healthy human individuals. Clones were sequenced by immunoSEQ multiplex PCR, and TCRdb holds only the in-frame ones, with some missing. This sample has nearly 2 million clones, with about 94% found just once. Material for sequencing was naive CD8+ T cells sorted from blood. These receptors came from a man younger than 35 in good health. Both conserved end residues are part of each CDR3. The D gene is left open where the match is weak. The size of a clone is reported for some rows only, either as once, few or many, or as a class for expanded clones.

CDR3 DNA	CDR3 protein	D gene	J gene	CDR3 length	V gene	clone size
TGTGCCAGTAGTACGACAGGGGCGATCAATCAGCCCCAGCATTTT	CASSTTGAINQPQHF	TRBD1	TRBJ1-5	15	TRBV19	-
TGTGCCAGCAGCCCTCGGACAGGGGGAGCCACTGAAGCTTTCTTT	CASSPRTGGATEAFF	TRBD1	TRBJ1-1	15	TRBV9	-
TGTGCCAGCAGTTTATTCAGGGGCGACACCGGGGAGCTGTTTTTT	CASSLFRGDTGELFF	-	TRBJ2-2	15	TRBV27	-
TGTGCCAGAACTACGATGGGACAAATCAATCAGCCCCAGCATTTT	CARTTMGQINQPQHF	-	TRBJ1-5	15	TRBV6-1	-
TGTGCCAGCAGTCCGGTTACTTCGGGGGGGCAAGAGACCCAGTACTTC	CASSPVTSGGQETQYF	TRBD2	TRBJ2-5	16	TRBV28	-
TGTGCCAGCAGTCAGCTAGCATCCTACAATGAGCAGTTCTTC	CASSQLASYNEQFF	-	TRBJ2-1	14	TRBV6-5	-
TGTGCCAGCCGGCGGGGTTGGGGGAATCAGCCCCAGCATTTT	CASRRGWGNQPQHF	-	TRBJ1-5	14	TRBV27	-
TGTGCCTGGAGCTCGACTAGCTCCCAAGAGACCCAGTACTTC	CAWSSTSSQETQYF	TRBD2	TRBJ2-5	14	TRBV30	once
TGTGCCTGGAGTCAACTTTGGGCCTCACCCCTCCACTTT	CAWSQLWASPLHF	-	TRBJ1-6	13	TRBV30	-
TGTGCCAGCAGCTCATTCTATAAGGGGAGAAAGACTGAAGCTTTCTTT	CASSSFYKGRKTEAFF	-	TRBJ1-1	16	TRBV7-2	-
TGTGCCAGCAGTTGGGAGGAGAACACTGAAGCTTTCTTT	CASSWEENTEAFF	-	TRBJ1-1	13	TRBV6-6	-
TGTGCCAGCAGCTACAGTTTGCTGAGTGAAAAACTGTTTTTT	CASSYSLLSEKLFF	-	TRBJ1-4	14	TRBV6-5	-
TGTGCCGATCTTATGCCGGGTGTGGTGATGTTTTTT	CADLMPGVVMFF	-	TRBJ2-2	12	TRBV14	-
TGTGCCAGCAGCTTACTCGGTGGAGAATCCTACAATGAGCAGTTCTTC	CASSLLGGESYNEQFF	-	TRBJ2-1	16	TRBV7-3	-
TGTGCCAGCAGTGAAACGGACAGGGTGACTGTGGGAGAAGCTTTCTTT	CASSETDRVTVGEAFF	TRBD1	TRBJ1-1	16	TRBV2	-
TGCAGCGTTCGGGCGGTACTAACCTACGAGCAGTACTTC	CSVRAVLTYEQYF	-	TRBJ2-7	13	TRBV29-1	-
TGTGCCAGCAGTTTTGGCGGGAGCTCCTACGAGCAGTACTTC	CASSFGGSSYEQYF	TRBD2	TRBJ2-7	14	TRBV2	-
TGTGCCAGTAGTAGCGCGCACCTCTACGAGCAGTACTTC	CASSSAHLYEQYF	-	TRBJ2-7	13	TRBV19	-
TGTGCCAGCTCACCGACAGGGGGGAACTACGAGCAGTACTTC	CASSPTGGNYEQYF	TRBD1	TRBJ2-7	14	TRBV18	-
TGTGCCAGCCATAGGACAGCCCCGAACACTGAAGCTTTCTTT	CASHRTAPNTEAFF	-	TRBJ1-1	14	TRBV6-5	-
TGTGCCAGCAGCTTGACTAGCGGGGGGCCGGGCACCGGGGAGCTGTTTTTT	CASSLTSGGPGTGELFF	TRBD2	TRBJ2-2	17	TRBV5-6	-
TGTGCCAGCAGCTTAGTAGAGGAAACCTACGAGCAGTACTTC	CASSLVEETYEQYF	-	TRBJ2-7	14	TRBV13	-
TGTGCCAGCAGCTTGGAACAGGGTTACACAGATACGCAGTATTTT	CASSLEQGYTDTQYF	-	TRBJ2-3	15	TRBV5-6	-
TGTGCCAGCAGTAGCGAGGTGCGGCCAATATATGGCTACACCTTC	CASSSEVRPIYGYTF	-	TRBJ1-2	15	TRBV6-1	-
TGTGCCATCAGTGACGGGACAGAATACGAGCAGTACTTC	CAISDGTEYEQYF	TRBD1	TRBJ2-7	13	TRBV10-3	-